This entry is about one T cell receptor beta chain. What it recognizes is unknown. V lost 5 bases to trimming and J lost 0 bases, with 20 bases between them. The CDR3 contains 18 residues. Per the germline V gene, CDR1 is MNHEY and CDR2 is SMNVEV (reference sequence). Preparation of TCR beta libraries was done by quantitative 5'-RACE with molecular barcodes. TCRdb re-called the 5' RACE reads through MiXCR, storing one row per CDR3 protein. The table lists under 950,000 distinct CDR3 sequences, around 19% of them singletons. The sample is drawn from a study of CD8 T cells in ankylosing spondylitis. Study-wide results and caveats: Seemingly characteristic of ankylosing spondylitis blood was a TCR beta motif consisting of about 8 highly homologous variants.

The receptor was isolated from a male donor with ankylosing spondylitis. The V gene is TRBV27, the J gene TRBJ2-1; possible D gene TRBD1, 6 bases. The sample consisted of blood, either unsorted or a sorted T cell fraction (not recorded which). CDR3 protein: CASSPRPLGGHSYNEQFF. The CDR3 DNA sequence: TGTGCCAGCAGTCCCCGGCCCCTAGGGGGACACTCCTACAATGAGCAGTTCTTC.